The 17 T cell receptor beta chains presented below share a single source sample, sequenced in a study of blood T cell repertoires in COVID-19. Only in-frame clones appear in the TCRdb table, and some are missing; sequencing was by immunoSEQ multiplex PCR. The table records 140,000 or so clones, about 80% of them present only once. What was sequenced was PBMCs or T cells enriched from blood (not recorded which). These receptors were taken from a woman under 30 who had been exposed to COVID-19.

The chain combines TRBV12-3 or TRBV12-4 with TRBJ1-1, with D unclear. This CDR3 comprises 12 residues. Deletions cut 3 bases from V and 0 bases from J, with 2 bases between. The CDR3 bases are TGTGCCAGCAGTTTCGTGAACACTGAAGCTTTCTTT. Encoded protein: CASSFVNTEAFF.

This chain connects TRBV2 to TRBJ1-4; D ambiguous. Germline V lookup: CDR1 SNHLY, CDR2 FYNNEI. Trimming removed 3 bases from V and 14 bases from J, with 10 bases in between. The CDR3 is 11 amino acids. CDR3: CASSELIVLFF. CDR3 in DNA: TGTGCCAGCAGTGAGCTGATAGTGCTGTTTTTT.

The J gene is TRBJ1-3, the V gene TRBV19; D unclear. V was clipped by 9 bases and J by 4 bases, with 4 bases between them. Germline lookup yields CDR1 LNHDA and CDR2 SQIVND (reference sequence). The CDR3 sequence is 10 residues long. The DNA for the CDR3 is TGTGCCAGCAAAGGAAACACCATATATTTT. Its protein product is CASKGNTIYF.

The chain links TRBV5-1 to TRBJ2-5, with D possibly TRBD1 on 7 matching bases. The CDR3 length is 15 residues. V lost 3 bases and J lost 4, with 16 bases in between. In germline, CDR1 is SGHRS, CDR2 YFSETQ. This chain's CDR3 is CASSSGGGPGETQYF. DNA of the CDR3: TGCGCCAGCAGCTCCGGAGGGGGCCCGGGAGAGACCCAGTACTTC.

The CDR3 loop is CASSFNPRTSGRAYNEQFF. The CDR3 DNA reads as TGTGCCAGCAGCTTCAACCCAAGGACTAGCGGGAGAGCCTACAATGAGCAGTTCTTC. The V call is TRBV11-2, the J call TRBJ2-1; 13 nucleotides line up with TRBD2. The CDR3 has 19 residues. CDR1 is SGHAT, CDR2 FQNNGV, per germline. V shed 3 bases and J 2 bases; nucleotides not matched to a gene: 10.

The genes are TRBV30 and TRBJ2-5, with 8 nucleotides matching TRBD2. The V and J ends lost 7 bases and 6 bases, in that order; junction bases with no gene match: 4. This CDR3 has 11 amino acids. Germline CDR1 is GTSNPN and CDR2 is SVGIG (reference sequence). This chain's CDR3 is CAFSGIQTQYF. The CDR3 DNA reads TGTGCCTTTAGCGGGATACAGACCCAGTACTTC.

This chain joins TRBV5-1 and TRBJ1-1; 10 bases map to TRBD1. From germline, CDR1 is SGHRS and CDR2 YFSETQ. The trim removed 5 bases at V and 5 bases at J, leaving 12 bases unmatched. The CDR3 loop spans 16 amino acids. CDR3 in amino acids: CASSRQGATQGTEAFF. For the CDR3, the DNA is TGCGCCAGCAGTCGACAGGGGGCCACCCAGGGAACTGAAGCTTTCTTT.

Here the CDR3 reads CASSLTGGADLNTEAFF. CDR3 coding DNA: TGTGCCAGCAGTCTAACCGGAGGAGCCGACCTGAACACTGAAGCTTTCTTT. This chain uses TRBV28 with TRBJ1-1; D gene unclear. The CDR3 has 17 amino acids. The germline V gene has CDR1 MDHEN and CDR2 SYDVKM. With 5 bases removed from V and 0 bases from J, the gap between germline ends came to 19 bases.

In nucleotides, the CDR3 is TGTGCCAGCAGCTTAGGTGCGGGTAGCGGGCTTTCCTACAATGAGCAGTTCTTC. Translating it yields CASSLGAGSGLSYNEQFF. V gene TRBV7-2 combines with J gene TRBJ2-1; TRBD2 aligns across 7 bases. Germline CDR1 is SGHTA and CDR2 is FQGNSA. The CDR3 runs 18 residues. After removal of 1 base from V and 1 base from J, the junction contained 10 bases not matched to a gene.

V is TRBV6-2 or TRBV6-3 and J is TRBJ2-7; a possible D gene is TRBD2 (6 bases). Germline CDR1 is MNHEY and CDR2 is SVGEGT. Trimming shortened V by 5 bases and J by 5 bases, and 16 bases separated the two germline ends. This CDR3 is 14 amino acids long. This CDR3 reads CASSNPGTWDEQYF. CDR3 sequence (DNA): TGTGCCAGCAGTAACCCCGGGACTTGGGACGAGCAGTACTTC.

This clone was counted a few times. The V call is TRBV29-1, the J call TRBJ2-1; D ambiguous. Germline CDR1 is SQVTM and CDR2 is ANQGSEA. CDR3 length equals 12 residues. Trimming removed 2 bases at V and 8 bases at J, with 10 bases between. The CDR3 DNA reads TGCAGCGTTGAACAGGCAGATTATGAGCAGTTCTTC. Translated: CSVEQADYEQFF.

This chain links TRBV19 with TRBJ2-6, with a weak D call TRBD2 (6 bases). The CDR3 spans 17 residues. Trimming took off 9 bases at V and 0 bases at J, with 18 bases between the two ends. The germline V gene has CDR1 LNHDA and CDR2 SQIVND (reference sequence). The CDR3, as DNA: TGTGCCAGCCCGGGCGGGACCCATCTCTCTGGGGCCAACGTCCTGACTTTC. Its translation is CASPGGTHLSGANVLTF.

The chain couples TRBV6-5 to TRBJ2-5; 8 nucleotides align to TRBD1. CDR3 length: 13 amino acids. J was trimmed by 7 bases and V by 5 bases; bases with no gene match: 6. CDR1 is MNHEY and CDR2 is SVGAGI in the germline V gene. The chain's CDR3 is CASSPGQGGTQYF. DNA of the CDR3: TGTGCCAGCAGTCCAGGACAGGGTGGGACCCAGTACTTC.

This chain joins TRBV3-1 (or the pseudogene TRBV3-2) and TRBJ2-1; 8 bases line up with TRBD2. The CDR3 sequence is 16 residues long. V dropped 6 bases and J dropped 5; count of bases not matched to a gene: 12. CDR1 and CDR2 from the germline V gene are LGHDT and YNNKEL (reference sequence). Here the CDR3 reads CASSQRTSGYNNEQFF. The CDR3 region has the DNA TGTGCCAGCAGTCAGAGAACTAGCGGTTATAACAATGAGCAGTTCTTC.

The V call is TRBV10-1, the J call TRBJ1-1, with D possibly matching TRBD1 (6 bases). Germline CDR1 and CDR2: WNHNN and SYGVQD (reference sequence). This CDR3 is 15 amino acids long. Trimming left V 7 bases short and J 0 bases short, with 15 bases between. The CDR3 bases are TGCGCCAGCACCCCTCGACAGGCCATGAACACTGAAGCTTTCTTT. Amino acids: CASTPRQAMNTEAFF.

The rearrangement links TRBV6-5 to TRBJ1-3; a possible D gene is TRBD1 (5 bases). Germline assignment: CDR1 MNHEY and CDR2 SVGAGI. The CDR3 spans 14 residues. V dropped 7 bases and J dropped 0 bases, with 10 bases sitting between them. The CDR3 DNA is TGTGCCAGCACTCTGGACATCTCTGGAAACACCATATATTTT. Its protein is CASTLDISGNTIYF.

The V gene is TRBV29-1, the J gene TRBJ2-3, with D possibly TRBD2 on 5 matching bases. Germline V gene data show CDR1 as SQVTM and CDR2 as ANQGSEA. The CDR3 extends over 16 amino acids. V lost 2 bases and J 1 base, leaving 16 bases between the germline ends. In DNA form, the CDR3 reads TGCAGCGTTGAAACAGCGGAGCTGCTGGGCACAGATACGCAGTATTTT. This gives the protein CSVETAELLGTDTQYF.